This T cell receptor beta chain was captured by sequencing in a study of blood T cell repertoires in COVID-19. Overall study: Samples came from the United States, Italy and Spain, spanning acute and convalescent COVID-19. T cells, B-cell-depleted T cells, or PBMCs supplied cDNA or gDNA.

V was pared by 4 bases and J by 4 bases, with 13 bases between. The CDR3 loop spans 14 amino acids. Methods used by the authors: Estimated nucleated cell counts came from reference gene primer amplification. Using immunoSEQ multiplex PCR, the repertoire was profiled, and TCRdb retains in-frame clones only, with some absent. V and J calls and clone size are given by that table; D and trimming were obtained from the DNA. The profile covers around 210,000 clones, with less than 90% appearing a single time and 0.7% to 0.95% taken by the ten largest. The TCR was taken from a woman between 65 and 79 years old with acute or convalescent COVID-19. The chain carries TRBV6-7 and TRBJ2-5, with a weak D call TRBD1 (5 bases). TRBV6-7 is sorted into the ORF group, with uncertain function. The sample taken for sequencing was peripheral blood. CDR3 in DNA: TGTGCCAGCAGTTCAGGGCCCAGAAGAGAGACCCAGTACTTC. Translation gives CASSSGPRRETQYF.